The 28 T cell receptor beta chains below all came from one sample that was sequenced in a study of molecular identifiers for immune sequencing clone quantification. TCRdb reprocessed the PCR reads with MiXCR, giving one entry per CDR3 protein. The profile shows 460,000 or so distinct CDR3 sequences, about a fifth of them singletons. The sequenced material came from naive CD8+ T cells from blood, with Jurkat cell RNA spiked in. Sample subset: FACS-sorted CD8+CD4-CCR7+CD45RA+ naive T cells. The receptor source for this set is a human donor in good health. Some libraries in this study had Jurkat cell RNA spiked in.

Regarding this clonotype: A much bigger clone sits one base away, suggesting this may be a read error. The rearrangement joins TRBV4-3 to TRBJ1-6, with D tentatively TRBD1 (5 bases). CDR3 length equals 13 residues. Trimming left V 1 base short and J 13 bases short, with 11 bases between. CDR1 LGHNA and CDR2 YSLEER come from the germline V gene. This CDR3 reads CASSQGGVSPLHF. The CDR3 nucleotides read TGCGCCAGCAGCCAAGGGGGGGTAAGTCCCCTCCACTTT.

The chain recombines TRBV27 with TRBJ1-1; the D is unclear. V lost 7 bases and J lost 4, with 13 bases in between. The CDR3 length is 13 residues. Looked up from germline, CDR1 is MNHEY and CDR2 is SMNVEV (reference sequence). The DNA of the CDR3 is TGTGCCAGCAATATGTTGGGGAGCACTGAAGCTTTCTTT. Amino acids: CASNMLGSTEAFF.

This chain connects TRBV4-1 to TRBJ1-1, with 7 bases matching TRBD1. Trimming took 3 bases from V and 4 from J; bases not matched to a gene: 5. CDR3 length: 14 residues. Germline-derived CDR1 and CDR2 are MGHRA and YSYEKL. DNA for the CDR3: TGCGCCAGCAGCCACGGGACAGCGGGCACTGAAGCTTTCTTT. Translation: CASSHGTAGTEAFF.

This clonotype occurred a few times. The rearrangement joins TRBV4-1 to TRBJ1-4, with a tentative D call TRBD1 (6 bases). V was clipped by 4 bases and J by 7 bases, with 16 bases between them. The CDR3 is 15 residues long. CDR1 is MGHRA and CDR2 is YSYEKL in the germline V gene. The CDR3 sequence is CASSLRQAGREKLFF. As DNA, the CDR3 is TGCGCCAGCAGCCTTAGACAGGCCGGGCGTGAAAAACTGTTTTTT.

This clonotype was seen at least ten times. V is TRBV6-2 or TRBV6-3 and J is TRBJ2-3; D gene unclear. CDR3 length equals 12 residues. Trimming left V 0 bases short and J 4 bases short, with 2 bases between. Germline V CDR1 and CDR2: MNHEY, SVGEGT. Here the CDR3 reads CASSYSSDTQYF. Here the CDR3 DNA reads TGTGCCAGCAGTTACTCGTCAGATACGCAGTATTTT.

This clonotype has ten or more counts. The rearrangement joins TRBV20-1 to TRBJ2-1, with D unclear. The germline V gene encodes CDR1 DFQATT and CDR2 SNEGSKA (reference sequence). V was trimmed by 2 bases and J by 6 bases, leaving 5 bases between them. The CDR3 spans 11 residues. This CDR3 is CSARTVNEQFF. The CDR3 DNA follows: TGCAGTGCTAGAACAGTCAATGAGCAGTTCTTC.

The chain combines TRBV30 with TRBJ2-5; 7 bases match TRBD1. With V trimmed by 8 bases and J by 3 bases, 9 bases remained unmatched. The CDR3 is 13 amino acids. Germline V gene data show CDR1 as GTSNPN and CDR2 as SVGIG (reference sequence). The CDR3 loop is CARQSGTEETQYF. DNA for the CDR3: TGTGCCCGGCAATCCGGGACAGAAGAGACCCAGTACTTC.

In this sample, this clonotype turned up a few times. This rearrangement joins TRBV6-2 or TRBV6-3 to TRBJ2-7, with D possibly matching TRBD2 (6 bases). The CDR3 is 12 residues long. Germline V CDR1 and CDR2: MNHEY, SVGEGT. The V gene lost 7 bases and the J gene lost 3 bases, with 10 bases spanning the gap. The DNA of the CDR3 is TGTGCCAGCAATGGGGAGGACTACGAGCAGTACTTC. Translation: CASNGEDYEQYF.

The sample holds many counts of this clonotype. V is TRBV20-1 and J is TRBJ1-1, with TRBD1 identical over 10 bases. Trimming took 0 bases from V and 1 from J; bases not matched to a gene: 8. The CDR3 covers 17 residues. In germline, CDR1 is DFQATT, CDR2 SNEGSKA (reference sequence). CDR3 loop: CSARDVGQGFRNTEAFF. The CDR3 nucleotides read TGCAGTGCTAGAGATGTGGGACAGGGGTTCCGGAACACTGAAGCTTTCTTT.

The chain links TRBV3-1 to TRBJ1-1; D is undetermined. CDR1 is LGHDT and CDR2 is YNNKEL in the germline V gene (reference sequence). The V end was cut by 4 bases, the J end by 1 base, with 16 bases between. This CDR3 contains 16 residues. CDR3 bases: TGTGCCAGCAGCCCCCCCCCCCGGGTCGGGAACACTGAAGCTTTCTTT. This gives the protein CASSPPPRVGNTEAFF.

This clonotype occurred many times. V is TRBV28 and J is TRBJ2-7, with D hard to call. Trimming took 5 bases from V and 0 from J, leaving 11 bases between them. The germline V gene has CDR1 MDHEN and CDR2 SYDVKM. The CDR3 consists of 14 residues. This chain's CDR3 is CASSPRMYSYEQYF. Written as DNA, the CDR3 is TGTGCCAGCAGTCCCCGGATGTACTCCTACGAGCAGTACTTC.

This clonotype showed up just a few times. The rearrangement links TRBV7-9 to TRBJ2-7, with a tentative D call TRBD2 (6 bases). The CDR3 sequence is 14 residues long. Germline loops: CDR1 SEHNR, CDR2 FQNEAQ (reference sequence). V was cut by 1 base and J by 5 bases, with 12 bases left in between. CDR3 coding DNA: TGTGCCAGCAGCTTAGTTGCAGGGACTGACGAGCAGTACTTC. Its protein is CASSLVAGTDEQYF.

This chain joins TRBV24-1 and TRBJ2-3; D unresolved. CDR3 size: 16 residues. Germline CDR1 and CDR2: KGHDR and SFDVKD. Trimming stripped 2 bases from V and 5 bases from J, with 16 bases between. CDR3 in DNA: TGTGCCACCAGTGATTCGGGTCTGGCGTGGGAAGATACGCAGTATTTT. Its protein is CATSDSGLAWEDTQYF.

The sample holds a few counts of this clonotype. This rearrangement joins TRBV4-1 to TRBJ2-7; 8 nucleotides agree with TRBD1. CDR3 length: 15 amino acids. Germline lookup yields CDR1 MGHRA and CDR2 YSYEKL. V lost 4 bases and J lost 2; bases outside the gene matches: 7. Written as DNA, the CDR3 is TGCGCCAGCAGCCCGAACGGACAGGGAACCTACGAGCAGTACTTC. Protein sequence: CASSPNGQGTYEQYF.

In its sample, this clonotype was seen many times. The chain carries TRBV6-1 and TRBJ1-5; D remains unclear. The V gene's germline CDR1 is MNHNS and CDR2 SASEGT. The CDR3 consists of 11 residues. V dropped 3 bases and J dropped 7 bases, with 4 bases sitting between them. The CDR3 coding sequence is TGTGCCAGCAGTGATTTCCAGCCCCAGCATTTT. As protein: CASSDFQPQHF.

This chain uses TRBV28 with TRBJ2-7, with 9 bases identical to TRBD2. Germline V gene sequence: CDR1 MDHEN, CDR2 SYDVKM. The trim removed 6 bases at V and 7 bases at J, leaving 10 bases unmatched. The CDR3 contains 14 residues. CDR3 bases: TGTGCCAGCAGCTGGGCTAGCGGGACGTTTGAGCAGTACTTC. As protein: CASSWASGTFEQYF.

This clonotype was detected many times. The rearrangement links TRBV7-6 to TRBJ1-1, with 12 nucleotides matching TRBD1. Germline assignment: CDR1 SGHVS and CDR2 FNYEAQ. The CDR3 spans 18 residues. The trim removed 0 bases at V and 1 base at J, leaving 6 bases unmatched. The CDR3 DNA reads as TGTGCCAGCAGCTTAGCGATAGGGACAGGGGGCGAGAACACTGAAGCTTTCTTT. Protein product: CASSLAIGTGGENTEAFF.

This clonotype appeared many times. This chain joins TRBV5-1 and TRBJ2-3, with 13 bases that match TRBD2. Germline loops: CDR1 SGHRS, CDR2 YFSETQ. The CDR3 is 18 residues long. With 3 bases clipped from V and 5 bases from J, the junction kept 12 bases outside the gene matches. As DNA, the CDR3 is TGCGCCAGCAGCTCCGGGGTACTAGCGGGGGGGCCCGGAGATACGCAGTATTTT. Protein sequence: CASSSGVLAGGPGDTQYF.

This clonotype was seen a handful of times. CDR3 bases: TGCGCCAGCAGCCAAGCTGGAAGGGAGAAAGAGACCCAGTACTTC. Translation gives CASSQAGREKETQYF. The chain uses TRBV4-1 and TRBJ2-5; D may be TRBD2 (5 bases). Germline V gene data show CDR1 as MGHRA and CDR2 as YSYEKL. V was cut by 1 base and J by 3 bases, with 12 bases left in between. The CDR3 spans 15 residues.

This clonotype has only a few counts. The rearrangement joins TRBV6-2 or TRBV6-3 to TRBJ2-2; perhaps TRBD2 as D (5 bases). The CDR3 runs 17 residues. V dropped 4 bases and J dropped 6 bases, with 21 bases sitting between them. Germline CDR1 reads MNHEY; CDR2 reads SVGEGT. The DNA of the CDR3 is TGTGCCAGCAGTTCCCCCCTGGACCCGAGGGTGCCCGGGGAGCTGTTTTTT. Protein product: CASSSPLDPRVPGELFF.

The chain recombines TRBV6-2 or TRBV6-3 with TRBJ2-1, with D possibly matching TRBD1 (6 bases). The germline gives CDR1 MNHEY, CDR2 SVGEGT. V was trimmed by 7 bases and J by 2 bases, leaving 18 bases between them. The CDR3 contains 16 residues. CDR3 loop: CASIPSRDTAYNEQFF. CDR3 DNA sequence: TGTGCCAGCATTCCATCCCGGGACACAGCCTACAATGAGCAGTTCTTC.

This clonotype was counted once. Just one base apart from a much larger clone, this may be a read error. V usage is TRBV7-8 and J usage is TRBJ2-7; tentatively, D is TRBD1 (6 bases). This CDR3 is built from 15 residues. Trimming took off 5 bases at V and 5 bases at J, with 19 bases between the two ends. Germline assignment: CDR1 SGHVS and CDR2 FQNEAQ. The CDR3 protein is CASSLTAGAGNEQYF. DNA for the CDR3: TGTGCCAGCAGCCTTACGGCAGGGGCGGGCAACGAGCAGTACTTC.

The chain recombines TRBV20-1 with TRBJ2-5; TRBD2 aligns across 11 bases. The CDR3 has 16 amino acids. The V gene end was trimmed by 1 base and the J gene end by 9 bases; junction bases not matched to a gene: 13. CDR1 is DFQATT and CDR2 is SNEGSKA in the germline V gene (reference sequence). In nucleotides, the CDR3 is TGCAGTGCTAGAGCGGGACTAGCGGAGTCTTTCGGGCCCCAGTACTTC. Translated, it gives CSARAGLAESFGPQYF.

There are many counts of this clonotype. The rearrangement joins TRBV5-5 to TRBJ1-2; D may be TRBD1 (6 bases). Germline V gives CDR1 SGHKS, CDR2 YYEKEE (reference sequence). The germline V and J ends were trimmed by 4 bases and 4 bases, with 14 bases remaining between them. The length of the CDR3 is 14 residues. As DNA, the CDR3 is TGTGCCAGCAGCCCTGAGGACAGATTCTATGGCTACACCTTC. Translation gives CASSPEDRFYGYTF. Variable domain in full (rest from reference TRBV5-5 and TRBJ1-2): DAGVTQSPTHLIKTRGQQVTLRCSPISGHKSVSWYQQVLGQGPQFIFQYYEKEERGRGNFPDRFSARQFPNYSSELNVNALLLGDSALYLCASSPEDRFYGYTFGSGTRLTVV.

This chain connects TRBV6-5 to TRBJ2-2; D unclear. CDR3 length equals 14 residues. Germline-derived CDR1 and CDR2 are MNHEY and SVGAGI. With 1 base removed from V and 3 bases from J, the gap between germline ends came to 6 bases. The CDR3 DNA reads TGTGCCAGCAGTTACTTGGAAGACACCGGGGAGCTGTTTTTT. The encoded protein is CASSYLEDTGELFF.

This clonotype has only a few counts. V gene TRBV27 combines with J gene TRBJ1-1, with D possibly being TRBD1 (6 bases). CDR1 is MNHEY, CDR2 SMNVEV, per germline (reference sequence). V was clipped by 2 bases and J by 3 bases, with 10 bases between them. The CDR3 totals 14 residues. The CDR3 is CASSLQGHDTEAFF. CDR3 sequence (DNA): TGTGCCAGCAGTTTACAGGGGCATGACACTGAAGCTTTCTTT.

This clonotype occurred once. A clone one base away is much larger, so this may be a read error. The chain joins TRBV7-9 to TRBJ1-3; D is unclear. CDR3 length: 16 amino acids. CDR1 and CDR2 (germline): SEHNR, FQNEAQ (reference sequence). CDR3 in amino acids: CAGSLPVERSGNTIYF. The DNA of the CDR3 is TGTGCCGGCAGCTTACCAGTGGAGCGATCTGGAAACACCATATATTTT.

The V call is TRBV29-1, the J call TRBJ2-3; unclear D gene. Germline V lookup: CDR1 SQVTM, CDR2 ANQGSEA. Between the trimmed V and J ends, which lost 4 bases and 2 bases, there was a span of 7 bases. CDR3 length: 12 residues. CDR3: CSVVKFTDTQYF. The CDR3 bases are TGCAGCGTTGTAAAGTTCACAGATACGCAGTATTTT.